This TCR beta chain is drawn from a study of T cell repertoires in cytomegalovirus infection. Whole-study context: CMV infection plus the matching HLA type was flagged by public TCR beta signatures.

Germline loops: CDR1 LNHDA, CDR2 SQIVND (reference sequence). Trimming left V 3 bases short and J 5 bases short, with 10 bases between. The CDR3 is 13 amino acids. This clonotype showed up just a few times. The target antigen is unknown. Study findings and constraints: Clonotype analysis showed dominance of the ex vivo response by HLA-C-restricted CMV-specific TCR beta clonotypes.

TCRdb re-called the reads through MiXCR, storing one row per CDR3 protein. The sample yields about 530,000 distinct CDR3 sequences, 26% seen once. Sequenced: PBMCs. The chain employs TRBV19 and TRBJ1-1; a weak D match, TRBD1 (5 bases). This TCR was sampled from a human donor in good health (CMV status not recorded). Some clones in this sample may be carry-over from other donors' samples. DNA for the CDR3: TGTGCCAGTAGTATGCTCCGGGGGACTGAAGCTTTCTTT. It codes for CASSMLRGTEAFF.